The clone carrying this T cell receptor beta chain was observed once. Each ophthalmopathy patient scored at least 3 on the Clinical Activity Score and at least 4 on NOSPECS grade, with duration under 3 months. Diagnostic assessment was based on clinical symptoms, serum thyroxine and TRAb, thyroid ultrasound and orbital computed tomography. Isolation of PBMCs was performed on about 10 ml fresh peripheral blood. Using RNA transcripts as the source, TCR beta CDR3 regions were amplified. With the HTBI primer set, the TCR CDR3 went through a first round of RT-PCR. TCRdb re-called the multiplex PCR reads through MiXCR, storing one row per CDR3 protein. The table shows 700,000 or so distinct CDR3 sequences, with roughly 14% occurring only once. The entry originates in a study of T cells in Graves' hyperthyroidism and ophthalmopathy. The germline V gene has CDR1 LNHDA and CDR2 SQIVND (reference sequence). The CDR3 extends over 14 amino acids. The V gene lost 9 bases and the J gene lost 4 bases, with 19 bases spanning the gap.

The J gene is TRBJ2-7, the V gene TRBV19; tentative D call: TRBD2 (6 bases). Specimen: blood. The receptor was isolated from a woman between 45 and 60 years old with Graves' ophthalmopathy. CDR3 sequence (DNA): TGTGCCAGCACAAAGGTTTTCGGGAGATACGAGCAGTACTTC. It encodes CASTKVFGRYEQYF.